These T cell receptor beta chains were read from a single sample in a study of cytomegalovirus exposure and HLA in healthy donors. Using immunoSEQ multiplex PCR, the repertoire was profiled, and TCRdb retains in-frame clones only, with some absent. Among some 130,000 clones, about 72% were seen once, and the ten largest hold 1.6%. Sequenced material: PBMCs. The receptors stem from a man aged 25-45 years in good health and CMV-seropositive. CDR3s include the opening cysteine and the closing phenylalanine or tryptophan. The D gene is left open where the match is weak. Expanded clones are given a class, and other clones once, few, many or no size at all.

>TRBJ2-3|TRBV9|-|TRBD1
CASSAGQGETDTQYF
TGTGCCAGCAGCGCGGGACAGGGGGAAACAGATACGCAGTATTTT
>TRBJ2-5|TRBV6-5|-|-
CASSYSGGETQYF
TGTGCCAGCAGTTACTCAGGGGGAGAGACCCAGTACTTC
>TRBJ2-7|TRBV6-6|-|TRBD2
CASSPPGGSTHEQYF
TGTGCCAGCAGCCCTCCCGGCGGGAGTACGCACGAGCAGTACTTC
>TRBJ2-5|TRBV28|-|-
CASNEGATQETQYF
TGTGCCAGCAACGAGGGAGCTACTCAAGAGACCCAGTACTTC
>TRBJ2-7|TRBV5-4|-|TRBD2
CASSGTSGPTYEQYF
TGTGCCAGCAGCGGCACTAGCGGACCCACCTACGAGCAGTACTTC
>TRBJ2-7|TRBV6-1|-|TRBD2
CASVLGEGGSDEQYF
TGTGCCAGCGTTTTAGGGGAGGGAGGGAGCGACGAGCAGTACTTC
>TRBJ1-2|TRBV15|few|-
CATSRGWQGKGYTF
TGTGCCACCAGCAGAGGTTGGCAGGGAAAAGGCTACACCTTC
>TRBJ1-2|TRBV9|-|TRBD1
CASSAGTARYGYTF
TGTGCCAGCAGCGCGGGGACAGCGAGATATGGCTACACCTTC
>TRBJ1-2|TRBV9|-|-
CASSPRQGGNYGYTF
TGTGCCAGCAGCCCCCGCCAGGGAGGCAACTATGGCTACACCTTC
>TRBJ1-1|TRBV4-2|-|-
CASSQPDNEAFF
TGTGCCAGCAGCCAACCGGACAATGAAGCTTTCTTT
>TRBJ1-1|TRBV9|-|-
CASSPQLGTPFEAFF
TGTGCCAGCAGCCCCCAACTCGGGACACCCTTTGAAGCTTTCTTT
>TRBJ1-1|TRBV5-6|many|-
CASSDPGTTNTEAFF
TGTGCCAGCAGCGATCCCGGGACAACGAACACTGAAGCTTTCTTT
>TRBJ2-1|TRBV27|-|-
CASSFESPGTALMDEQFF
TGTGCCAGCAGTTTTGAATCCCCGGGGACTGCGTTAATGGATGAGCAGTTCTTC
>TRBJ2-5|TRBV4-2|once|-
CASSQDVRAAQETQYF
TGTGCCAGCAGCCAAGATGTCAGGGCAGCCCAAGAGACCCAGTACTTC
>TRBJ1-1|TRBV9|-|-
CASSAAQPTEAFF
TGTGCCAGCAGCGCCGCACAGCCCACTGAAGCTTTCTTT
>TRBJ1-5|TRBV5-1|-|TRBD1
CASSPGTVINQPQHF
TGTGCCAGCAGTCCCGGGACAGTTATCAATCAGCCCCAGCATTTT
>TRBJ2-7|TRBV6-5|-|TRBD2
CASSLKAGGPGEQYF
TGTGCCAGCAGCCTTAAAGCGGGAGGGCCGGGCGAGCAGTACTTC
>TRBJ1-4|TRBV2|-|TRBD1
CADGGQGKGEKLFF
TGTGCCGATGGGGGACAGGGGAAAGGTGAAAAACTGTTTTTT
>TRBJ2-1|TRBV27|-|-
CASSLAQGIEQFF
TGTGCCAGCAGTTTAGCTCAGGGGATTGAGCAGTTCTTC
>TRBJ2-2|TRBV19|-|-
CASKEQVLYGELFF
TGTGCCAGTAAAGAACAGGTTCTATACGGGGAGCTGTTTTTT
>TRBJ2-7|TRBV9|few|-
CASSVESGESYEQYF
TGTGCCAGCAGCGTAGAATCGGGGGAATCCTACGAGCAGTACTTC
>TRBJ2-5|TRBV30|-|TRBD2
CAWSLLAGYQETQYF
TGTGCCTGGAGCCTACTAGCGGGTTACCAAGAGACCCAGTACTTC
>TRBJ1-5|TRBV30|-|-
CAWSAGYGNQPQHF
TGTGCCTGGAGTGCGGGGTACGGCAATCAGCCCCAGCATTTT
>TRBJ2-3|TRBV7-3|-|-
CASSLLVTDTQYF
TGTGCCAGCAGCCTACTAGTAACAGATACGCAGTATTTT
>TRBJ2-7|TRBV28|-|-
CASSLSNRDTFSYEQYF
TGTGCCAGCAGTTTATCGAACCGGGACACCTTCTCCTACGAGCAGTACTTC
>TRBJ2-1|TRBV18|-|TRBD1
CASSPEGPGGHNEQFF
TGTGCCAGCTCACCAGAGGGGCCAGGGGGTCACAATGAGCAGTTCTTC
>TRBJ2-1|TRBV5-1|-|-
CASSFGYSSYNEQFF
TGCGCCAGCAGCTTCGGCTACAGCTCCTACAATGAGCAGTTCTTC
>TRBJ2-1|TRBV9|-|TRBD2
CASSVATSGSPDEQFF
TGTGCCAGCAGCGTAGCTACTAGCGGGAGCCCCGATGAGCAGTTCTTC
>TRBJ2-7|TRBV21-1|-|-
CASSTTSGSSYEQYF
TGTGCCAGCAGCACGACTAGCGGGAGCTCCTACGAGCAGTACTTC
>TRBJ2-1|TRBV19|-|TRBD2
CASSISLAGVEQFF
TGTGCCAGTAGTATAAGTCTAGCGGGAGTAGAGCAGTTCTTC
>TRBJ2-1|TRBV28|-|-
CASSSAGTPYNEQFF
TGTGCCAGCAGTTCCGCCGGGACACCTTACAATGAGCAGTTCTTC
>TRBJ2-7|TRBV29-1|-|-
CSVEFELPEVGSYEQYF
TGCAGCGTTGAGTTCGAACTACCAGAGGTTGGCTCCTACGAGCAGTACTTC
>TRBJ2-1|TRBV5-1|-|TRBD2
CASSLSPSGRAENEQFF
TGCGCCAGCAGCTTGAGCCCTAGCGGGAGGGCCGAGAATGAGCAGTTCTTC
>TRBJ1-2|TRBV10-3|few|TRBD1
CAIRIQGASGYTF
TGTGCCATCAGGATACAGGGGGCGAGTGGCTACACCTTC
>TRBJ2-1|TRBV5-1|once|-
CASSLNTGSSYNEQFF
TGCGCCAGCAGCTTGAATACGGGTAGCTCCTACAATGAGCAGTTCTTC
>TRBJ2-7|TRBV7-8|-|TRBD1
CASSRRRDRPYEQYF
TGTGCCAGCAGCCGCCGAAGGGACAGACCGTACGAGCAGTACTTC
>TRBJ1-2|TRBV7-9|once|TRBD1
CASSLEVQGQHF
TGTGCCAGCAGCTTAGAAGTACAGGGGCAACATTTC
>TRBJ2-1|TRBV29-1|few|-
CSGGGGRGTYNEQFF
TGCAGCGGAGGAGGAGGGCGGGGTACCTACAATGAGCAGTTCTTC
>TRBJ2-2|TRBV5-4|-|TRBD2
CASSLARTSVNTGELFF
TGTGCCAGCAGCTTGGCAAGGACTAGCGTGAACACCGGGGAGCTGTTTTTT
>TRBJ2-1|TRBV5-1|-|TRBD2
CASSLGGTSVHNEQFF
TGCGCCAGCAGCTTGGGAGGGACTAGTGTCCACAATGAGCAGTTCTTC
>TRBJ1-1|TRBV6-5|-|-
CASRKGPVEAFF
TGTGCCAGCCGAAAGGGGCCCGTAGAAGCTTTCTTT